Listed below are T cell receptor beta chains from one sample, sequenced in a study of identical twins. TCRdb re-called the 5' RACE reads with MiXCR, one entry per CDR3 protein. The sample holds hundreds of thousands of distinct CDR3 sequences, less than 25% seen once. The sample also formed part of further work on T cells expressing NK-cell markers.

Sequencing used PBMCs. These receptors were collected from a woman between 18 and 29 years old in good health. The CDR3 runs from the conserved cysteine through the conserved F or W. A D gene is named only where the DNA matches it firmly. Not all rows give a size; the values are once, few, many and, for expanded clones, a class.

>NA|NA|TRBV14|TRBJ1-1
TGTGCCAGCAGCCGTAGCATGAACACTGAAGCTTTCTTT
CASSRSMNTEAFF
>NA|NA|TRBV10-2|TRBJ2-5
TGCGCCAGCAGTCGGCATATGGAGACCCAGTACTTC
CASSRHMETQYF
>NA|few|TRBV6-4|TRBJ2-3
TGTGCCAGCAGTTCTAACGATGACACAGATACGCAGTATTTT
CASSSNDDTDTQYF
>NA|many|TRBV10-3|TRBJ1-3
TGTGCCATCAGCAACTCTGGAAACACCATATATTTT
CAISNSGNTIYF
>TRBD2|many|TRBV10-1|TRBJ2-1
TGCGCCAGCAGTGAGTCGAGGGTAGCGGGGGGCAATGAGCAGTTCTTC
CASSESRVAGGNEQFF
>NA|NA|TRBV7-2|TRBJ2-7
TGTGCCAGCAGCCCCAGGGAACTCTCCTACGAGCAGTACTTC
CASSPRELSYEQYF
>NA|NA|TRBV9|TRBJ1-2
TGTGCCAGCAGCCCAACCGGGACACCAAACTATGGCTACACCTTC
CASSPTGTPNYGYTF
>NA|few|TRBV20-1|TRBJ2-1
TGCAGTGCTAGAGCGGTTGCGGTTTCCTACAATGAGCAGTTCTTC
CSARAVAVSYNEQFF
>NA|few|TRBV12-3/TRBV12-4|TRBJ1-1
TGTGCCAGCAGTTCCAGCCCTGAAGCTTTCTTT
CASSSSPEAFF
>TRBD2|NA|TRBV7-9|TRBJ2-3
TGTGCCAGCAGCTTAATGACTAGCTCAGATACGCAGTATTTT
CASSLMTSSDTQYF
>NA|few|TRBV11-2|TRBJ1-1
TGTGCCAGCAGCCACGACCTGGACGGTAACACTGAAGCTTTCTTT
CASSHDLDGNTEAFF
>NA|many|TRBV20-1|TRBJ2-1
TGCGCGGGACTTGAGTACAATGAGCAGTTCTTC
CAGLEYNEQFF
>TRBD2|NA|TRBV9|TRBJ2-1
TGTGCCAGCAGCGCCCTAGCGGGAGGGGTCTACAATGAGCAGTTCTTC
CASSALAGGVYNEQFF
>NA|few|TRBV6-5|TRBJ2-7
TGTGCCAGCGTACTCCGGGGACCAAGGCTTAACGAGCAGTACTTC
CASVLRGPRLNEQYF
>TRBD1|many|TRBV12-3/TRBV12-4|TRBJ1-6
TGTGCCAGCAGTTTAGGGACAGGGGGGAATTCACCCCTCCACTTT
CASSLGTGGNSPLHF
>TRBD1|NA|TRBV20-1|TRBJ2-7
TGCAGTGCTAGAGACCAGGACAGGGTCGAGCAGTACTTC
CSARDQDRVEQYF
>NA|few|TRBV5-6|TRBJ2-1
TGTGCCAGCAGCTTCCTAGGCGGACCCTACAATGAGCAGTTCTTC
CASSFLGGPYNEQFF
>TRBD2|NA|TRBV7-7|TRBJ2-5
TGTGCTAGCAGCCCTCTCCCTAGCGGTGGGGAGACCCAGTACTTC
CASSPLPSGGETQYF
>TRBD1|NA|TRBV2|TRBJ2-1
TGTGCCAGCAGGGTCGGACAGGGGAACTCCTACAATGAGCAGTTCTTC
CASRVGQGNSYNEQFF
>NA|few|TRBV7-9|TRBJ1-2
TGTGCCAGCAGCTCCGGGGAAGAAGGACGGAGCTATGGCTACACCTTC
CASSSGEEGRSYGYTF
>TRBD2|few|TRBV19|TRBJ2-5
TGTGCCAGTAGTATACGACTAGCGGACCAAGAGACCCAGTACTTC
CASSIRLADQETQYF
>NA|NA|TRBV10-3|TRBJ2-5
TGTGCCATCAGTGAGTCGAGGTCAGAGACCCAGTACTTC
CAISESRSETQYF
>NA|NA|TRBV7-8|TRBJ2-3
TGTGCCAGCAGCTTAGAACGGGGGAAGTATTTT
CASSLERGKYF
>NA|many|TRBV2|TRBJ1-5
TGTGCCAGCAGTATCGGTGCTCCCAATCAGCCCCAGCATTTT
CASSIGAPNQPQHF
>NA|many|TRBV12-3/TRBV12-4|TRBJ2-1
TGTGCCAGCACTACGGGACGGAGGAATGAGCAGTTCTTC
CASTTGRRNEQFF
>NA|many|TRBV3-1|TRBJ2-3
TGTGCCAGCAGCCGAGGACCAACTATGGCGGATACGCAGTATTTT
CASSRGPTMADTQYF
>NA|NA|TRBV9|TRBJ1-2
TGTGCCAGCAGCGACGACAGCTATGGCTACACCTTC
CASSDDSYGYTF
>NA|NA|TRBV2|TRBJ1-6
TGTGCCAGCGACTACAGGCGGGGAAGCTCCTTTAATTCACCCCTCCACTTT
CASDYRRGSSFNSPLHF
>NA|NA|TRBV20-1|TRBJ1-5
TGCAGTGCTAGAATCGCGATGAATCAGCCCCAGCATTTT
CSARIAMNQPQHF
>NA|few|TRBV20-1|TRBJ2-7
TGCAGTGCCGGCCCCCACCCTGGTAGCGAGCAGTACTTC
CSAGPHPGSEQYF
>NA|NA|TRBV7-2|TRBJ2-6
TGTGCCAGCAGCTTAGCAGACGGCAGAAGCTCTGGGGCCAACGTCCTGACTTTC
CASSLADGRSSGANVLTF
>TRBD1|few|TRBV5-6|TRBJ2-7
TGTGCCAGCAGCTTGGTCAGGAATACAGGGGCGCGAGAGCAGTACTTC
CASSLVRNTGAREQYF
>TRBD1|many|TRBV12-3/TRBV12-4|TRBJ2-7
TGTGCCAGCAGACGGGACAGCACCTCCTACGAGCAGTACTTC
CASRRDSTSYEQYF
>TRBD1|NA|TRBV6-1|TRBJ2-6
TGTGCCAGCAGCCGGCAGGACAGGCGCCTCTCTGGGGCCAACGTCCTGACTTTC
CASSRQDRRLSGANVLTF
>TRBD2|many|TRBV5-1|TRBJ2-7
TGCGCCAGCAGCTTGTTCGGGACTAGAAGCGTTCGGGAGCAGTACTTC
CASSLFGTRSVREQYF
>NA|NA|TRBV27|TRBJ2-7
TGTGCCAGCAGTATAACCGGGGAGACCTACGAGCAGTACTTC
CASSITGETYEQYF
>NA|few|TRBV12-3/TRBV12-4|TRBJ2-1
TGTGCCAGCAGTTTAACGGGAATTTCCAATGAGCAGTTCTTC
CASSLTGISNEQFF
>TRBD1|few|TRBV5-1|TRBJ1-2
TGCGCCAGCAGCACAACAGGGGTGGGCTATGGCTACACCTTC
CASSTTGVGYGYTF
>NA|NA|TRBV7-3|TRBJ2-7
TGTGCCAGCAGCTTAACTCAGGGCTACGAGCAGTACTTC
CASSLTQGYEQYF
>TRBD1|few|TRBV12-3/TRBV12-4|TRBJ2-1
TGTGCCAGCAGTTTAGGGGACAGGGGAAGCTCCTACAATGAGCAGTTCTTC
CASSLGDRGSSYNEQFF
>NA|few|TRBV2|TRBJ2-2
TGTGCCAGCATTACCGACTCCCCGGGCACCGGGGAGCTGTTTTTT
CASITDSPGTGELFF
>NA|NA|TRBV9|TRBJ1-5
TGTGCCAGCAGCGTAACTGGGGGACCCAATCAGCCCCAGCATTTT
CASSVTGGPNQPQHF
>TRBD2|NA|TRBV29-1|TRBJ2-3
TGCAGCGTGGCAGTAGCGGGAGGGCCTGAGGTTCTCGATACGCAGTATTTT
CSVAVAGGPEVLDTQYF
>NA|few|TRBV11-2|TRBJ2-5
TGTGCCAGCAGCCGAGGGCAGGGTTCTTACGAGACCCAGTACTTC
CASSRGQGSYETQYF
>NA|NA|TRBV7-8|TRBJ1-5
TGTGCCAGCAGCTTAGAAGTCTACAAAAAGCCGCCCCAGCATTTT
CASSLEVYKKPPQHF
>NA|few|TRBV12-3/TRBV12-4|TRBJ2-3
TGTGCCAGCAGTTTGGGGCCCCAAGATACGCAGTATTTT
CASSLGPQDTQYF
>NA|NA|TRBV12-3/TRBV12-4|TRBJ2-2
TGTGCCAGCAGTTTTGCGGCTAGTGGTGGGGAGCTGTTTTTT
CASSFAASGGELFF
>TRBD1|NA|TRBV25-1|TRBJ2-7
TGTGCCAGCAGTCCCCCCGGGACAGCCTACGAGCAGTACTTC
CASSPPGTAYEQYF
>NA|NA|TRBV7-9|TRBJ2-7
TGTGCCAGCGCGGGACCCACAGGGTTGAGGGAGCAGTACTTC
CASAGPTGLREQYF
>NA|NA|TRBV7-6|TRBJ2-3
TGTGCCAGCAGCTTACGGGACGGGGGGCTAACAGATACGCAGTATTTT
CASSLRDGGLTDTQYF